Shown below are 30 T cell receptor beta chains from a single sample sequenced in a study of cytomegalovirus exposure and HLA in healthy donors. This PCR relied on a set of 60 Vbeta primers and 13 Jbeta primers. The method was immunoSEQ multiplex PCR; TCRdb's version includes in-frame clones alone and lacks a portion of them. The table shows under 150,000 clones, with approximately 83% occurring only once. Sequencing used PBMCs. The origin of the receptors is a man aged 40-55 years in good health and CMV-seropositive.

This chain joins TRBV2 and TRBJ2-5; TRBD2 agrees at 15 bases. The V gene's germline CDR1 is SNHLY and CDR2 FYNNEI. V shed 6 bases and J 3 bases; nucleotides not matched to a gene: 8. This CDR3 region has 17 residues. The CDR3 coding sequence is TGTGCCAGCAGGAGGGGACTAGCGGGAGGTCACGAAGAGACCCAGTACTTC. Translating gives CASRRGLAGGHEETQYF.

The chain links TRBV18 to TRBJ2-7; weak D call: TRBD1 (6 bases). Trimming pared 6 bases from V and 2 bases from J, leaving 17 bases between. CDR1 and CDR2 from the germline V gene are KGHSH and LQKENI. The CDR3 is 15 residues long. CDR3 nucleotide sequence: TGTGCCAGCTCCCAGGGGACGGTGGGTACCTACGAGCAGTACTTC. It translates to CASSQGTVGTYEQYF.

The CDR3 protein is CASSVEAGGMEQYF. The CDR3 DNA reads as TGTGCCAGCAGCGTAGAAGCGGGAGGGATGGAGCAGTACTTC. The chain couples TRBV9 to TRBJ2-7, with 10 bases identical to TRBD2. Trimming took 0 bases from V and 7 from J; bases not matched to a gene: 4. This CDR3 spans 14 amino acids. Germline V gene lookup returns CDR1 SGDLS and CDR2 YYNGEE.

This chain joins TRBV10-3 and TRBJ2-1; the match to TRBD1 covers 11 bases. This CDR3 region has 15 residues. V shed 4 bases, J shed 7 bases, and the junction held 6 bases outside the gene matches. Germline CDR1 and CDR2: ENHRY and SYGVKD. The CDR3: CAISGQDRGPNEQFF. CDR3 in DNA: TGTGCCATCAGTGGACAGGACAGGGGGCCGAATGAGCAGTTCTTC.

A few counts support this clone. The V call is TRBV6-5, the J call TRBJ2-7, with 12 bases fitting TRBD2. Germline V gene sequence: CDR1 MNHEY, CDR2 SVGAGI. CDR3 length: 16 residues. V was clipped by 0 bases and J by 6 bases; unmatched bases: 6. CDR3 protein: CASSYSRLAGASEQYF. Here the CDR3 DNA reads TGTGCCAGCAGTTACTCGAGACTAGCGGGAGCTTCCGAGCAGTACTTC.

V and J are TRBV5-8 and TRBJ1-5; D is uncertain. This CDR3 region has 12 residues. V dropped 4 bases and J dropped 4 bases, with 6 bases sitting between them. Germline values: CDR1 SGHTS, CDR2 YDEGEE. Here the CDR3 DNA reads TGTGCCAGCAGCCGAGATAATCAGCCCCAGCATTTT. Its translation is CASSRDNQPQHF.

The chain combines TRBV18 with TRBJ1-1; D unclear. The length of the CDR3 is 12 residues. Trimming took 3 bases from V and 6 from J, leaving 8 bases between them. Germline V gene data show CDR1 as KGHSH and CDR2 as LQKENI. In nucleotides, the CDR3 is TGTGCCAGCTCACCCGCTACCTCTGAAGCTTTCTTT. Its translation: CASSPATSEAFF.

V gene TRBV6-5 combines with J gene TRBJ2-5; 11 positions match TRBD2. Germline-derived CDR1 and CDR2 are MNHEY and SVGAGI. CDR3 length equals 14 residues. V dropped 8 bases and J dropped 7; count of bases not matched to a gene: 9. The chain's CDR3 is CASRGLAEGRTQYF. The CDR3 nucleotides are TGTGCCAGCCGGGGACTAGCGGAGGGCCGGACCCAGTACTTC.

The CDR3 DNA follows: TGTGCCAGCAGCTTAGTAGAAAGCACAGATACGCAGTATTTT. Its protein product is CASSLVESTDTQYF. This chain joins TRBV7-2 and TRBJ2-3; D not resolved. Germline values: CDR1 SGHTA, CDR2 FQGNSA. CDR3 length: 14 residues. Trimming shortened V by 1 base and J by 0 bases, and 5 bases separated the two germline ends.

V gene TRBV5-4 combines with J gene TRBJ1-1; weak D call: TRBD1 (5 bases). V was cut by 0 bases and J by 6 bases, with 18 bases left in between. The germline V gene has CDR1 SGHNT and CDR2 YYREEE (reference sequence). The CDR3 extends over 16 amino acids. The CDR3 sequence: CASSLGRGTGGAEAFF. Here the CDR3 DNA reads TGTGCCAGCAGCTTGGGCCGGGGGACCGGAGGGGCTGAAGCTTTCTTT. Complete variable domain (other parts from reference TRBV5-4 and TRBJ1-1): ETGVTQSPTHLIKTRGQQVTLRCSSQSGHNTVSWYQQALGQGPQFIFQYYREEENGRGNFPPRFSGLQFPNYSSELNVNALELDDSALYLCASSLGRGTGGAEAFFGQGTRLTVV.

This clone was detected only once. The rearrangement links TRBV6-5 to TRBJ2-7; possibly TRBD1 for D (6 bases). Trimming removed 7 bases at V and 1 base at J, with 14 bases between. The CDR3 consists of 14 residues. Germline V gene sequence: CDR1 MNHEY, CDR2 SVGAGI. CDR3 in amino acids: CASNKQGLSYEQYF. CDR3 bases: TGTGCCAGCAACAAACAGGGATTATCCTACGAGCAGTACTTC.

This chain connects TRBV6-5 to TRBJ2-5; possible D gene TRBD2, 5 bases. There are 14 residues in the CDR3. The germline CDR1 and CDR2 sequences are MNHEY and SVGAGI. With 7 bases removed from V and 7 bases from J, the gap between germline ends came to 19 bases. The CDR3: CASIGDYPSWTQYF. The CDR3 DNA sequence: TGTGCCAGCATTGGAGACTATCCGTCTTGGACCCAGTACTTC.

This clone appeared a few times. J is TRBJ1-1 and V is TRBV19, with a tentative D call TRBD1 (5 bases). Per germline, CDR1 LNHDA and CDR2 SQIVND (reference sequence). The CDR3 extends over 13 amino acids. The V and J ends lost 5 bases and 4 bases respectively, with 11 bases between them. CDR3 loop: CASSFGGITEAFF. The DNA of the CDR3 is TGTGCCAGTAGTTTCGGGGGGATCACTGAAGCTTTCTTT. Complete variable domain (other parts from reference TRBV19 and TRBJ1-1): DGGITQSPKYLFRKEGQNVTLSCEQNLNHDAMYWYRQDPGQGLRLIYYSQIVNDFQKGDIAEGYSVSREKKESFPLTVTSAQKNPTAFYLCASSFGGITEAFFGQGTRLTVV.

The chain combines TRBV18 with TRBJ2-1, with D possibly TRBD2 on 5 matching bases. CDR1 and CDR2 from the germline V gene are KGHSH and LQKENI. Trimming removed 2 bases at V and 14 bases at J, with 22 bases between. There are 15 residues in the CDR3. Here the CDR3 reads CASSPGFSPEREKFF. Here the CDR3 DNA reads TGTGCCAGCTCACCAGGATTTTCCCCAGAGAGGGAGAAGTTCTTC.

The sample holds a few counts of this clone. V and J are TRBV30 and TRBJ1-1; D gene uncertain. CDR3 length: 14 amino acids. Trimming removed 4 bases at V and 5 bases at J, with 17 bases between. CDR1 and CDR2 (germline): GTSNPN, SVGIG (reference sequence). Here the CDR3 reads CAWTLLFSRTEAFF. In nucleotides, the CDR3 is TGTGCCTGGACTCTCCTTTTCAGTCGAACTGAAGCTTTCTTT.

V is TRBV5-4 and J is TRBJ1-2, with 7 bases aligning to TRBD1. CDR1 and CDR2 (germline): SGHNT, YYREEE (reference sequence). The CDR3 sequence is 13 residues long. The J segment lost 0 bases and the V segment lost 5 bases, leaving 1 base of the junction unmatched. The CDR3 DNA is TGTGCCAGCAGTGGACAGGCTAACTATGGCTACACCTTC. It is translated as CASSGQANYGYTF.

The V gene is TRBV27, the J gene TRBJ2-5; weak D call: TRBD2 (6 bases). CDR3 length: 14 amino acids. V was shortened by 2 bases and J by 5 bases, with 12 bases between the two germline ends. Germline V gives CDR1 MNHEY, CDR2 SMNVEV (reference sequence). Written as DNA, the CDR3 is TGTGCCAGCAGTTTAAACGGAGGGGATGAGACCCAGTACTTC. Translating it yields CASSLNGGDETQYF.

The chain employs TRBV11-3 and TRBJ1-3; D not resolved. This CDR3 comprises 13 residues. Looked up from germline, CDR1 is SGHNT and CDR2 is YENEEA. Trimming removed 5 bases from V and 7 bases from J, with 12 bases in between. This CDR3 reads CASSEREGNTIYF. The CDR3 DNA reads as TGTGCCAGCAGCGAGCGGGAAGGGAACACCATATATTTT.

The chain is built from TRBV11-3 and TRBJ2-1; weak D call: TRBD1 (5 bases). CDR1 is SGHNT and CDR2 is YENEEA in the germline V gene. The CDR3 covers 13 residues. The V and J ends lost 1 base and 5 bases respectively, with 6 bases between them. As DNA, the CDR3 is TGTGCCAGCAGCTTAGGACAGAACAATGAGCAGTTCTTC. It is translated as CASSLGQNNEQFF.

The table lists this clone with a few counts. The chain is built from TRBV27 and TRBJ2-3; D is ambiguous. Trimming left V 5 bases short and J 0 bases short, with 6 bases between. Germline V CDR1 and CDR2: MNHEY, SMNVEV (reference sequence). The CDR3 runs to 13 residues. This CDR3 is CASSVLSTDTQYF. The CDR3, as DNA: TGTGCCAGCAGTGTATTAAGCACAGATACGCAGTATTTT.

This rearrangement joins TRBV5-6 to TRBJ1-2; D not certain. Between the trimmed V and J ends, which lost 4 bases and 3 bases, there was a span of 10 bases. The germline V gene has CDR1 SGHDT and CDR2 YYEEEE. The CDR3 totals 13 residues. The CDR3 DNA reads as TGTGCCAGCAGCACCGGGATGGACTATGGCTACACCTTC. Residues: CASSTGMDYGYTF. Filled out from reference TRBV5-6 and TRBJ1-2, the complete variable domain reads DAGVTQSPTHLIKTRGQQVTLRCSPKSGHDTVSWYQQALGQGPQFIFQYYEEEERQRGNFPDRFSGHQFPNYSSELNVNALLLGDSALYLCASSTGMDYGYTFGSGTRLTVV.

V is TRBV4-3 and J is TRBJ2-2, with 9 positions matching TRBD1. V lost 4 bases to trimming and J lost 7 bases; unmatched junction nucleotides: 16. CDR3 length: 18 amino acids. Germline V gene data show CDR1 as LGHNA and CDR2 as YSLEER. The CDR3 DNA reads TGCGCCAGCAGCCCAAAAATCCGGGACAGGGACTACGTCGGGGAGCTGTTTTTT. This encodes CASSPKIRDRDYVGELFF.

This rearrangement joins TRBV6-5 to TRBJ2-1; D unresolved. This CDR3 contains 13 residues. Per germline, CDR1 MNHEY and CDR2 SVGAGI. V shed 6 bases and J shed 5 bases, with 11 bases lying between them. Written as DNA, the CDR3 is TGTGCCAGCAGCCAGTACAAAGACAATGAGCAGTTCTTC. Amino acid sequence: CASSQYKDNEQFF.

The chain employs TRBV29-1 and TRBJ2-3, with TRBD2 matching over 8 bases. V lost 3 bases to trimming and J lost 3 bases; unmatched junction nucleotides: 5. CDR3 size: 14 residues. Germline assignment: CDR1 SQVTM and CDR2 ANQGSEA. The CDR3 DNA follows: TGCAGCGTTGACGGCGGGGGGTATACAGATACGCAGTATTTT. This gives the protein CSVDGGGYTDTQYF.

The rearrangement joins TRBV18 to TRBJ1-3; D call uncertain. The germline V and J ends were trimmed by 1 base and 0 bases, with 10 bases remaining between them. Germline V gene lookup returns CDR1 KGHSH and CDR2 LQKENI. This CDR3 is built from 16 residues. The CDR3 is CASSPRREGSGNTIYF. CDR3 coding DNA: TGTGCCAGCTCACCACGGAGAGAGGGCTCTGGAAACACCATATATTTT.

Here the CDR3 DNA reads TGTGCCAGCTCACCCACAGGGAGCTCCTACGAGCAGTACTTC. Protein sequence: CASSPTGSSYEQYF. The rearrangement uses TRBV18 and TRBJ2-7, with D possibly being TRBD1 (6 bases). Trimming removed 3 bases at V and 0 bases at J, with 9 bases between. Germline V gene data show CDR1 as KGHSH and CDR2 as LQKENI. The CDR3 spans 14 residues.

This chain joins TRBV7-9 and TRBJ1-2; 10 nucleotides match TRBD1. Germline lookup yields CDR1 SEHNR and CDR2 FQNEAQ (reference sequence). V lost 2 bases and J lost 8; bases outside the gene matches: 8. The CDR3 consists of 15 residues. The CDR3 coding sequence is TGTGCCAGCAGCTTAATGACAGGGGGCTTAGGCGGCTACACCTTC. This gives the protein CASSLMTGGLGGYTF.

With respect to this clone: Other DNA sequences in this sample translate to the same CDR3. The chain recombines TRBV5-1 with TRBJ2-5; TRBD1 is a possible D gene (5 bases). V was shortened by 0 bases and J by 3 bases, with 12 bases between the two germline ends. Germline V CDR1 and CDR2: SGHRS, YFSETQ. This CDR3 comprises 15 residues. This CDR3 is CASSLAGTGEETQYF. Written as DNA, the CDR3 is TGCGCCAGCAGCTTGGCGGGCACAGGAGAAGAGACCCAGTACTTC.

The chain uses TRBV7-7 and TRBJ2-7; unclear D gene. Germline-derived CDR1 and CDR2 are SSHAT and FNYEAQ (reference sequence). The CDR3 consists of 13 residues. V was trimmed by 3 bases and J by 1 base, leaving 7 bases between them. The CDR3 region has the DNA TGTGCCAGCAGCTTTGCAGTTTCCTACGAGCAGTACTTC. It codes for CASSFAVSYEQYF.

The gene calls are TRBV27 and TRBJ1-1; 9 nucleotides align to TRBD1. Looked up from germline, CDR1 is MNHEY and CDR2 is SMNVEV (reference sequence). This CDR3 is 14 amino acids long. V was pared by 6 bases and J by 5 bases, with 7 bases of the junction left unmatched. The chain's CDR3 is CASRVQGARTEAFF. CDR3 DNA: TGTGCCAGCAGGGTACAGGGGGCGAGGACTGAAGCTTTCTTT.